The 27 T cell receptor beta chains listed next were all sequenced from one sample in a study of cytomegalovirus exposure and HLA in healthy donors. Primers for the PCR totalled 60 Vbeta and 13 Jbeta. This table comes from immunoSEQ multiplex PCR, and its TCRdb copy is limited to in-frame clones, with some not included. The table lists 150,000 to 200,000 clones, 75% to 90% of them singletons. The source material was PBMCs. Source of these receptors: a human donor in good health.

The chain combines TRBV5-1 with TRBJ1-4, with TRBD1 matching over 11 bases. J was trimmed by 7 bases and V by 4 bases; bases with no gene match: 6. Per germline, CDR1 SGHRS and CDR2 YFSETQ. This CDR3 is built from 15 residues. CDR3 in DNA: TGCGCCAGCAGCGACCGGACAGGGGGCACTGAAAAACTGTTTTTT. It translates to CASSDRTGGTEKLFF.

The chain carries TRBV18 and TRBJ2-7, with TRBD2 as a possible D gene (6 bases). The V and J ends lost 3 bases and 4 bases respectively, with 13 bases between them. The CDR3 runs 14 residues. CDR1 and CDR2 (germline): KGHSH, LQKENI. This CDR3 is CASSPGPGGYEQYF. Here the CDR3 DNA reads TGTGCCAGCTCACCTGGGCCCGGAGGGTACGAGCAGTACTTC.

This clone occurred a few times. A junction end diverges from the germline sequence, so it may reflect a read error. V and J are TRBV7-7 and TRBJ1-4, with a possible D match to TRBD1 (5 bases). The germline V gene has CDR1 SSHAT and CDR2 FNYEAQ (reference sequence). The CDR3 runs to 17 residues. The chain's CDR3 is CASSEWGEGPRTEKLFF. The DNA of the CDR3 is TGTGCTAGCAGCGAGTGGGGGGAGGGGCCTCGCACTGAAAAACTGTTTTTT. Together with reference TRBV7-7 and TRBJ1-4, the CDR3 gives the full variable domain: GAGVSQSPRYKVTKRGQDVTLRCDPISSHATLYWYQQALGQGPEFLTYFNYEAQPDKSGLPSDRFSAERPEGSISTLTIQRTEQRDSAMYRCASSEWGEGPRTEKLFFGSGTQLSVL.

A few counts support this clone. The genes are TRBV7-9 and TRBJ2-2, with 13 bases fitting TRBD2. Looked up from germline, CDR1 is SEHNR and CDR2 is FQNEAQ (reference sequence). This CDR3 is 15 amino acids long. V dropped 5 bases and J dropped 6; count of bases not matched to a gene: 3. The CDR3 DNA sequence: TGTGCCAGCAGCCCTACTAGCGGGGGGGCCGGGGAGCTGTTTTTT. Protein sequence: CASSPTSGGAGELFF.

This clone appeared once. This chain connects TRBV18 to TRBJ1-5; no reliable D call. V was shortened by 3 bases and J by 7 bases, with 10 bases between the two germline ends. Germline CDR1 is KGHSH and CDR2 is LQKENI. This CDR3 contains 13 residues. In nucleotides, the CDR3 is TGTGCCAGCTCACCGGAGGGAGGCCAGCCCCAGCATTTT. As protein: CASSPEGGQPQHF.

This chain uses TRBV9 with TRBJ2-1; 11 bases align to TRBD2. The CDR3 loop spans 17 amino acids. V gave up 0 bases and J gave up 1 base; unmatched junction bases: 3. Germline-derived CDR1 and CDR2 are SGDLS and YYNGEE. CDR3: CASSVGIAGGSYNEQFF. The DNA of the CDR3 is TGTGCCAGCAGCGTAGGGATAGCGGGGGGGTCCTACAATGAGCAGTTCTTC.

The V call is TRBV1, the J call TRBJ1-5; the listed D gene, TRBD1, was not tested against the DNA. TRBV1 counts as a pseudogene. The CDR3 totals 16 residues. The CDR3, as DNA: TGCACCAGCAGCCAAGAAAACCAGGACAGAAATCAGCCCCAGCATTTT. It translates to CTSSQENQDRNQPQHF.

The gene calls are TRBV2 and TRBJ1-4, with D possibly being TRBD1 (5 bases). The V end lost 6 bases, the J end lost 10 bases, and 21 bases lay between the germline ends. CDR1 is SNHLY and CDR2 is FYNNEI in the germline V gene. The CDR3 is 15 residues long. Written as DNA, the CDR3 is TGTGCCAGCAGGGGAAGATTGGGGGGTGTCGGAAAACTGTTTTTT. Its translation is CASRGRLGGVGKLFF.

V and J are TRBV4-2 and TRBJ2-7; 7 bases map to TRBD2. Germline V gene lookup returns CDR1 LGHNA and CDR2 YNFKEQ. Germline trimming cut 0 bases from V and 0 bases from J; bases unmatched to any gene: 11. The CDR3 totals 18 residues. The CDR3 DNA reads TGTGCCAGCAGCCAAGATCTGTCTAGCGGCCCAAGCTCCTACGAGCAGTACTTC. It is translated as CASSQDLSSGPSSYEQYF.

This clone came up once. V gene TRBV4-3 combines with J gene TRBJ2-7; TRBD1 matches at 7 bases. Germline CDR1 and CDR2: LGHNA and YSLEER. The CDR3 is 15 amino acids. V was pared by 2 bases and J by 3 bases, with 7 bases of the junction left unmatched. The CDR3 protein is CASSQRQGIIYEQYF. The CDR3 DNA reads TGCGCCAGCAGCCAAAGACAGGGAATAATCTACGAGCAGTACTTC.

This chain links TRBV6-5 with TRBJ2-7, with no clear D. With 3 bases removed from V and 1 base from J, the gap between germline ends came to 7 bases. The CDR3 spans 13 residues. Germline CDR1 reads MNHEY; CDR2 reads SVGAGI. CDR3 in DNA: TGTGCCAGCAGTTATACTCAATCCTACGAGCAGTACTTC. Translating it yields CASSYTQSYEQYF.

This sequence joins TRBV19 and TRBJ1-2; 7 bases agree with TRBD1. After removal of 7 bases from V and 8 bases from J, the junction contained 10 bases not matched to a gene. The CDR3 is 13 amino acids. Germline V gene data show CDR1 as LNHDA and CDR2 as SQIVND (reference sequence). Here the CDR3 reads CASTVRGRYGYTF. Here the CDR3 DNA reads TGTGCCAGTACCGTAAGGGGGCGTTACGGCTACACCTTC.

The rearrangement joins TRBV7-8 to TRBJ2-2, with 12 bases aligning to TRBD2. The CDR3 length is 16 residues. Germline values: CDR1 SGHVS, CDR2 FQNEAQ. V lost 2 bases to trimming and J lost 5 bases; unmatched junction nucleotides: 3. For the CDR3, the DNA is TGTGCCAGCAGCTTAAGACTAGCGGGGGTAACCGGGGAGCTGTTTTTT. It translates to CASSLRLAGVTGELFF.

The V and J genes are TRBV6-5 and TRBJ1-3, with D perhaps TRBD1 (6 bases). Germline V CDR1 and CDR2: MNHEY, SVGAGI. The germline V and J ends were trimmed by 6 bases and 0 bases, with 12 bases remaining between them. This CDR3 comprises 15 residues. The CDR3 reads CASRPTGASGNTIYF. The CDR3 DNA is TGTGCCAGCAGACCGACAGGAGCCTCTGGAAACACCATATATTTT.

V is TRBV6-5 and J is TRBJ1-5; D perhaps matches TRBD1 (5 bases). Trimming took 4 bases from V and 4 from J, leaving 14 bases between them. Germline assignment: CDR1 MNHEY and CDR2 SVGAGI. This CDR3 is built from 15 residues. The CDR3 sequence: CASSFRVSSNQPQHF. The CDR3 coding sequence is TGTGCCAGCAGTTTCAGGGTTTCGTCAAATCAGCCCCAGCATTTT.

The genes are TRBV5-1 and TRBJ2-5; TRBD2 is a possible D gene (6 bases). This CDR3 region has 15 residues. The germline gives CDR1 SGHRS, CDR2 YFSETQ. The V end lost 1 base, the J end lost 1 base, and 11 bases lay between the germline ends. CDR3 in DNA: TGCGCCAGCAGCTTGTTGGGACTGGGCCAAGAGACCCAGTACTTC. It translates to CASSLLGLGQETQYF. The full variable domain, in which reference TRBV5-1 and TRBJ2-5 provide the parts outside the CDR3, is KAGVTQTPRYLIKTRGQQVTLSCSPISGHRSVSWYQQTPGQGLQFLFEYFSETQRNKGNFPGRFSGRQFSNSRSEMNVSTLELGDSALYLCASSLLGLGQETQYFGPGTRLLVL.

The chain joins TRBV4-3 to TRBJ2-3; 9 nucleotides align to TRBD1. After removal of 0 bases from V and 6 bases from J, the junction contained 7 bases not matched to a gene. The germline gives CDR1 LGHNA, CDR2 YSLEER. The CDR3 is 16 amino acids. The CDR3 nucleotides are TGCGCCAGCAGCCAAGAAGGTCACAGGGGGCCCGATACGCAGTATTTT. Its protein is CASSQEGHRGPDTQYF.

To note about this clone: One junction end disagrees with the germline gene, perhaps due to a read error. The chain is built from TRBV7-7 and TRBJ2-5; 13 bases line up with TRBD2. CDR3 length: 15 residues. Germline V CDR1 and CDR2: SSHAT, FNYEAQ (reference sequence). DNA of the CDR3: TGTGCTAGCAGCCTAGGGACTAGCGGGGCCGAGACCCAGTACTTC. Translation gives CASSLGTSGAETQYF.

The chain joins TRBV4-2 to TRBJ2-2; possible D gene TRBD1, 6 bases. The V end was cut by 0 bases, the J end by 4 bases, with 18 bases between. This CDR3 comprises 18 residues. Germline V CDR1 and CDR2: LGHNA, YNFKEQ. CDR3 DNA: TGTGCCAGCAGCCAAGATTCATTTCGAAACAGGGCCACCGGGGAGCTGTTTTTT. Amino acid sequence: CASSQDSFRNRATGELFF.

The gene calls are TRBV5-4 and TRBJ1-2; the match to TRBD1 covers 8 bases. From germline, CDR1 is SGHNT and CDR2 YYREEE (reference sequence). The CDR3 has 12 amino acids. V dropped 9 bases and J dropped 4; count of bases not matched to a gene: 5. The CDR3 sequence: CATYRGIYGYTF. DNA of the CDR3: TGTGCCACCTACAGGGGGATCTATGGCTACACCTTC.

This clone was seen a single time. The DNA of the CDR3 is TGTGCCAGCCGCCGACGGGGAAGCGACACTGAAGCTTTCTTT. Amino acids: CASRRRGSDTEAFF. The chain links TRBV19 to TRBJ1-1; D is ambiguous. Per the germline V gene, CDR1 is LNHDA and CDR2 is SQIVND (reference sequence). Trimming took off 9 bases at V and 3 bases at J, with 17 bases between the two ends. The CDR3 is made up of 14 amino acids.

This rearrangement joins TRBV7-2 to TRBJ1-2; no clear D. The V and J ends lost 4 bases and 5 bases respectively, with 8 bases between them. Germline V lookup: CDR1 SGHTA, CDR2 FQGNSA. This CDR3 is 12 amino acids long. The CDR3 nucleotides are TGTGCCAGCAGCTCCGGGAGATATGGCTACACCTTC. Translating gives CASSSGRYGYTF. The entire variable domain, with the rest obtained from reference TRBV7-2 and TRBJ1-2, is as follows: GAGVSQSPSNKVTEKGKDVELRCDPISGHTALYWYRQSLGQGLEFLIYFQGNSAPDKSGLPSDRFSAERTGGSVSTLTIQRTQQEDSAVYLCASSSGRYGYTFGSGTRLTVV.

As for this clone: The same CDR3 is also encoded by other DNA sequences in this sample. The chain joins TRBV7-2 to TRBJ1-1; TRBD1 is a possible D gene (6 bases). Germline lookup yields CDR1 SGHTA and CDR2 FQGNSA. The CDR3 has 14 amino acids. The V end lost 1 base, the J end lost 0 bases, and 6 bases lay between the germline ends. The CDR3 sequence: CASSLDRVNTEAFF. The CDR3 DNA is TGTGCCAGCAGCTTAGACAGGGTGAACACTGAAGCTTTCTTT.

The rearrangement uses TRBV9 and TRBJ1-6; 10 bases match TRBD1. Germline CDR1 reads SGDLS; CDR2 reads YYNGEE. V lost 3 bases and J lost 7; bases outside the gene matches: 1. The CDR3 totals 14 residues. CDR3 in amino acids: CASSGGQGNSPLHF. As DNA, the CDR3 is TGTGCCAGCAGCGGGGGACAGGGGAATTCACCCCTCCACTTT. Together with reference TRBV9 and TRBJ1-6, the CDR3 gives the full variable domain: DSGVTQTPKHLITATGQRVTLRCSPRSGDLSVYWYQQSLDQGLQFLIQYYNGEERAKGNILERFSAQQFPDLHSELNLSSLELGDSALYFCASSGGQGNSPLHFGNGTRLTVT.

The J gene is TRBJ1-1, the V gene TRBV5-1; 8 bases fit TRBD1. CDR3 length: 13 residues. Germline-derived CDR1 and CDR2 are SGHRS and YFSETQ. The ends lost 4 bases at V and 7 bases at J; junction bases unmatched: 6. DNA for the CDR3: TGCGCCAGCAGCCAGGGGGCATTGGGTGAAGCTTTCTTT. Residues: CASSQGALGEAFF.

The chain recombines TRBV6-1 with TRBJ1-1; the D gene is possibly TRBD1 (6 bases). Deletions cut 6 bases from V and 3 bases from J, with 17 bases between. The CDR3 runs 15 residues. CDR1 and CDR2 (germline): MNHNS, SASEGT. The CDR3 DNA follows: TGTGCCAGCAGCGGCGGGGGCTCACCCTACACTGAAGCTTTCTTT. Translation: CASSGGGSPYTEAFF.

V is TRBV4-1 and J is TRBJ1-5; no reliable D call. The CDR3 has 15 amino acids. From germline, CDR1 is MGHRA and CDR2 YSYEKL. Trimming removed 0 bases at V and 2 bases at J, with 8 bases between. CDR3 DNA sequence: TGCGCCAGCAGCCAAGATATAAGAGGCAATCAGCCCCAGCATTTT. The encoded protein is CASSQDIRGNQPQHF.